The 17 T cell receptor beta chains below were found in one sample sequenced in a study of cytomegalovirus exposure and HLA in healthy donors (dated by TCRdb to 2015 to 2018). Receptors were amplified or captured by the immunoSEQ multiplex PCR assay. A mixture of 60 forward primers for TCR Vbeta segments and 13 reverse primers for TCR Jbeta segments was used in the multiplex PCR. Drawn from immuneACCESS, this table holds only the in-frame rearrangements with V and J called that TCRdb kept. Clones are partly lost; checked studies trace under half to an unresolved V gene and leave the rest unexplained. The sample includes some 160,000 clones, with 70% to 90% observed a single time. The ten largest clones add up to roughly 2% of the sample. The sequenced sample was PBMCs. These receptors were collected from a woman in her late teens or twenties in good health and CMV-seronegative.

This chain links TRBV6-1 with TRBJ2-3, with D tentatively TRBD2 (6 bases). The V gene's germline CDR1 is MNHNS and CDR2 SASEGT. The CDR3 sequence is 15 residues long. V lost 3 bases to trimming and J lost 6 bases, with 16 bases between them. The CDR3 DNA is TGTGCCAGCAGTGAGGTAGCGACCAGCGGGGATACGCAGTATTTT. This translates into CASSEVATSGDTQYF.

The chain combines TRBV28 with TRBJ1-1, with D unclear. This CDR3 contains 15 residues. The V end was cut by 2 bases, the J end by 4 bases, with 14 bases between. The germline V gene encodes CDR1 MDHEN and CDR2 SYDVKM. This chain's CDR3 is CASSLGGRRRTEAFF. The CDR3 DNA reads as TGTGCCAGCAGTTTAGGAGGGAGGAGGCGCACTGAAGCTTTCTTT. Drawing the rest from reference TRBV28 and TRBJ1-1, the complete variable domain is DVKVTQSSRYLVKRTGEKVFLECVQDMDHENMFWYRQDPGLGLRLIYFSYDVKMKEKGDIPEGYSVSREKKERFSLILESASTNQTSMYLCASSLGGRRRTEAFFGQGTRLTVV.

A word on this clone: Since no conserved phenylalanine or tryptophan closes the CDR3, a read error is the likely cause. It is unclear where the CDR3 begins or ends on the DNA, so no DNA is shown, and the CDR3 is as TCRdb lists it. The chain couples TRBV5-1 to TRBJ1-2; TRBD1, as called in the table, went unchecked against the DNA. Germline V gene data show CDR1 as SGHRS and CDR2 as YFSETQ. The CDR3 contains 9 residues when both ends are counted. The CDR3 region is CAITDRPEL.

The chain has TRBV19 and TRBJ2-7; a possible D gene is TRBD1 (5 bases). V was cut by 5 bases and J by 0 bases, with 11 bases left in between. Germline assignment: CDR1 LNHDA and CDR2 SQIVND (reference sequence). CDR3 length equals 14 residues. The CDR3 protein is CASSGAESSYEQYF. The CDR3 DNA reads as TGTGCCAGTAGTGGGGCGGAAAGCTCCTACGAGCAGTACTTC. The full variable domain, rest sourced from reference TRBV19 and TRBJ2-7, is DGGITQSPKYLFRKEGQNVTLSCEQNLNHDAMYWYRQDPGQGLRLIYYSQIVNDFQKGDIAEGYSVSREKKESFPLTVTSAQKNPTAFYLCASSGAESSYEQYFGPGTRLTVT.

V usage is TRBV27 and J usage is TRBJ2-1, with 10 bases matching TRBD2. Germline loops: CDR1 MNHEY, CDR2 SMNVEV (reference sequence). The length of the CDR3 is 15 residues. J lost 9 bases, V lost 7 bases, and 12 bases had no gene match. CDR3 in DNA: TGTGCCAGCACTCGGGGGTATGCTAGCGGGGGTGAGCAGTTCTTC. Amino acids: CASTRGYASGGEQFF.

The J gene is TRBJ1-2, the V gene TRBV28; D possibly corresponds to TRBD1 (6 bases). Germline CDR1 and CDR2: MDHEN and SYDVKM. The germline V and J ends were trimmed by 6 bases and 4 bases, with 15 bases remaining between them. CDR3 length: 14 amino acids. The CDR3 bases are TGTGCCAGCAGCCCCCTGAGGGGGGGCTATGGCTACACCTTC. Translated: CASSPLRGGYGYTF.

The chain links TRBV19 to TRBJ1-1; TRBD1 is a possible D gene (6 bases). The CDR3 loop spans 14 amino acids. In germline, CDR1 is LNHDA, CDR2 SQIVND (reference sequence). V was trimmed by 5 bases and J by 6 bases, leaving 16 bases between them. DNA of the CDR3: TGTGCCAGTAGTTTCTACGACAGGCCGCCTGAAGCTTTCTTT. Translating gives CASSFYDRPPEAFF. Full variable domain (missing parts from reference TRBV19 and TRBJ1-1): DGGITQSPKYLFRKEGQNVTLSCEQNLNHDAMYWYRQDPGQGLRLIYYSQIVNDFQKGDIAEGYSVSREKKESFPLTVTSAQKNPTAFYLCASSFYDRPPEAFFGQGTRLTVV.

The chain uses TRBV28 and TRBJ1-1; 7 bases align to TRBD1. V dropped 2 bases and J dropped 2; count of bases not matched to a gene: 2. The CDR3 runs to 14 residues. CDR1 and CDR2 from the germline V gene are MDHEN and SYDVKM. The CDR3 DNA reads TGTGCCAGCAGTTTAGGGGACAGCAACACTGAAGCTTTCTTT. This sequence encodes CASSLGDSNTEAFF.

The CDR3 DNA reads TGTGCCACCAGCAGAGATCTTATGGGGGGGCTAAACACTGAAGCTTTCTTT. Its translation: CATSRDLMGGLNTEAFF. The J gene is TRBJ1-1, the V gene TRBV15; a possible D gene is TRBD1 (6 bases). V lost 0 bases, J lost 2 bases, and 16 bases lay in between. The CDR3 runs 17 residues. CDR1 and CDR2 from the germline V gene are LNHNV and YYDKDF (reference sequence).

The chain combines TRBV6-1 with TRBJ1-5; 12 bases map to TRBD1. J lost 2 bases, V lost 4 bases, and 9 bases had no gene match. Germline CDR1 MNHNS, CDR2 SASEGT. The CDR3 consists of 18 residues. The CDR3 reads CASSAVPGQGARNQPQHF. For the CDR3, the DNA is TGTGCCAGCAGTGCTGTCCCGGGACAGGGGGCCCGCAATCAGCCCCAGCATTTT.

The CDR3: CAWSVHGDTEAFF. The CDR3 DNA follows: TGTGCCTGGAGTGTACACGGGGACACTGAAGCTTTCTTT. The chain links TRBV30 to TRBJ1-1; D remains unclear. Germline CDR1 is GTSNPN and CDR2 is SVGIG (reference sequence). The V end lost 0 bases, the J end lost 3 bases, and 8 bases lay between the germline ends. The CDR3 is 13 residues long. Complete variable domain (other parts from reference TRBV30 and TRBJ1-1): SQTIHQWPATLVQPVGSPLSLECTVEGTSNPNLYWYRQAAGRGLQLLFYSVGIGQISSEVPQNLSASRPQDRQFILSSKKLLLSDSGFYLCAWSVHGDTEAFFGQGTRLTVV.

The V gene is TRBV10-3, the J gene TRBJ2-5, with 11 nucleotides matching TRBD2. CDR1 and CDR2 (germline): ENHRY, SYGVKD. Trimming cost V 10 bases and J 2 bases; bases outside gene matches: 15. The CDR3 is 17 residues long. The CDR3 bases are TGTGCCACCGGAGGGACTAGCGGCCCCTGGAAACAAGAGACCCAGTACTTC. Translation gives CATGGTSGPWKQETQYF.

The V call is TRBV5-4, the J call TRBJ1-2; 8 bases align to TRBD1. V lost 2 bases and J lost 3; bases outside the gene matches: 6. Germline V lookup: CDR1 SGHNT, CDR2 YYREEE (reference sequence). The CDR3 sequence is 15 residues long. The DNA for the CDR3 is TGTGCCAGCAGCTTAGGACAGGGATTCGACTATGGCTACACCTTC. Translation gives CASSLGQGFDYGYTF.

V is TRBV29-1 and J is TRBJ2-1, with 7 bases lining up with TRBD1. This CDR3 comprises 15 residues. Germline V gene data show CDR1 as SQVTM and CDR2 as ANQGSEA. V lost 5 bases to trimming and J lost 8 bases; unmatched junction nucleotides: 15. In nucleotides, the CDR3 is TGCAGCGTTCCACCCCTAATTGACAGGGCCCATGAGCAGTTCTTC. Protein sequence: CSVPPLIDRAHEQFF.

The chain couples TRBV9 to TRBJ1-6; D is undetermined. V shed 4 bases and J shed 0 bases, with 14 bases lying between them. The length of the CDR3 is 17 residues. CDR1 is SGDLS, CDR2 YYNGEE, per germline. The CDR3 region is CASSLEGRSSYNSPLHF. CDR3 bases: TGTGCCAGCAGCTTAGAAGGGAGGAGCTCCTATAATTCACCCCTCCACTTT.

The J gene is TRBJ1-2, the V gene TRBV6-5, with D perhaps TRBD1 (5 bases). The ends were cut back, 6 bases at V and 8 bases at J, with 22 bases in the middle. CDR3 length: 15 amino acids. Germline CDR1 MNHEY, CDR2 SVGAGI. CDR3 amino acids: CASRTYPVAGRGYTF. In DNA form, the CDR3 reads TGTGCCAGCAGGACTTACCCGGTTGCAGGGAGGGGCTACACCTTC.

The DNA of the CDR3 is TGTGCCAGCAGCCCCCGGGCAGGGCTGAACACTGAAGCTTTCTTT. Amino acid sequence: CASSPRAGLNTEAFF. The V gene is TRBV9, the J gene TRBJ1-1, with D perhaps matching TRBD1 (5 bases). Germline V gene sequence: CDR1 SGDLS, CDR2 YYNGEE. The V and J ends lost 4 bases and 0 bases respectively, with 13 bases between them. This CDR3 has 15 residues. The full variable domain, completed using reference TRBV9 and TRBJ1-1, is DSGVTQTPKHLITATGQRVTLRCSPRSGDLSVYWYQQSLDQGLQFLIQYYNGEERAKGNILERFSAQQFPDLHSELNLSSLELGDSALYFCASSPRAGLNTEAFFGQGTRLTVV.